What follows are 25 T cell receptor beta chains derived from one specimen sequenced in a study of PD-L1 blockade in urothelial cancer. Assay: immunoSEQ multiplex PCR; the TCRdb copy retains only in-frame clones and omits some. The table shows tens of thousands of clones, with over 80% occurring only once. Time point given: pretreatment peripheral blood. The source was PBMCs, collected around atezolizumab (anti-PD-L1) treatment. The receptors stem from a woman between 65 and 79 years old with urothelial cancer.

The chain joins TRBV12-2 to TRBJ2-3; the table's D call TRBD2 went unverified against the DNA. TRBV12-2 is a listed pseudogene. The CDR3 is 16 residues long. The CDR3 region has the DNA TGTGCAAGTCGCCTAACTCGTAGCGGGGGAACAGATACGCAGTATTTT. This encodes CASRLTRSGGTDTQYF.

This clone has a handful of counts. The CDR3 nucleotides read TGTGCCAGCAGCCAAGGTGCATACAGGGGGCGGGCTTCACCCCTCCACTTT. The encoded protein is CASSQGAYRGRASPLHF. This chain connects TRBV14 to TRBJ1-6; 9 bases fit TRBD1. CDR1 is SGHDN and CDR2 is FVKESK in the germline V gene. Trimming at V came to 1 base and at J to 9 bases, leaving 10 bases not matched to a gene. The CDR3 is made up of 17 amino acids.

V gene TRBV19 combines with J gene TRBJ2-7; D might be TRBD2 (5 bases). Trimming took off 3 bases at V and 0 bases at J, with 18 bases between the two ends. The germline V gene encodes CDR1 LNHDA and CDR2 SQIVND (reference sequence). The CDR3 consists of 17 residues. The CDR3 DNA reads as TGTGCCAGTAGTATTTTTTTATCGGGGTCCAACTCCTACGAGCAGTACTTC. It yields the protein CASSIFLSGSNSYEQYF.

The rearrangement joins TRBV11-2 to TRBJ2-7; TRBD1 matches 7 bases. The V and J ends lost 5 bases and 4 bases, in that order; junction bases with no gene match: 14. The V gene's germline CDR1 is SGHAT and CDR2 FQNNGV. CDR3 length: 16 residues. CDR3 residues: CASSNLRGQTLYEQYF. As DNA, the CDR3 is TGTGCCAGCAGCAACCTCCGGGGACAGACGCTGTACGAGCAGTACTTC. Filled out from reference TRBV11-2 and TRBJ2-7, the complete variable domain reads EAGVAQSPRYKIIEKRQSVAFWCNPISGHATLYWYQQILGQGPKLLIQFQNNGVVDDSQLPKDRFSAERLKGVDSTLKIQPAKLEDSAVYLCASSNLRGQTLYEQYFGPGTRLTVT.

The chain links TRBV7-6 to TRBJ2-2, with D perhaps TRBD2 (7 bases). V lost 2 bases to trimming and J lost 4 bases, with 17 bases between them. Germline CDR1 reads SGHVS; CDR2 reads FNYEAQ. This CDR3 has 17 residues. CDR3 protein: CASSLLGGGDFTGELFF. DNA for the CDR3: TGTGCCAGCAGCTTATTGGGCGGGGGCGACTTCACCGGGGAGCTGTTTTTT.

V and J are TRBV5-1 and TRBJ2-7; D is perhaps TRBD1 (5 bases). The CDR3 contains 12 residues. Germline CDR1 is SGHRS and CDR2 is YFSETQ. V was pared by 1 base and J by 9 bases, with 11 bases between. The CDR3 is CASSLWQGAQYF. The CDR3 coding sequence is TGCGCCAGCAGCTTGTGGCAGGGCGCGCAGTACTTC.

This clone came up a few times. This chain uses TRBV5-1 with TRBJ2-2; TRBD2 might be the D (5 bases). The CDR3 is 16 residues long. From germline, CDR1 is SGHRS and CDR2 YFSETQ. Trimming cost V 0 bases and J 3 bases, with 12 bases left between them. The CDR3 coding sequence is TGCGCCAGCAGCTTGGTCGCGGGTTCCGACACCGGGGAGCTGTTTTTT. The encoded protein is CASSLVAGSDTGELFF. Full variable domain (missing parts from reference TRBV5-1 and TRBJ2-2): KAGVTQTPRYLIKTRGQQVTLSCSPISGHRSVSWYQQTPGQGLQFLFEYFSETQRNKGNFPGRFSGRQFSNSRSEMNVSTLELGDSALYLCASSLVAGSDTGELFFGEGSRLTVL.

The CDR3 DNA is TGTGCCAGCAGCTTGACAGGGGGCTGGAATTCACCCCTCCACTTT. As protein: CASSLTGGWNSPLHF. The rearrangement joins TRBV5-6 to TRBJ1-6, with 9 positions matching TRBD1. Germline V lookup: CDR1 SGHDT, CDR2 YYEEEE. The CDR3 contains 15 residues. The ends lost 1 base at V and 7 bases at J; junction bases unmatched: 3.

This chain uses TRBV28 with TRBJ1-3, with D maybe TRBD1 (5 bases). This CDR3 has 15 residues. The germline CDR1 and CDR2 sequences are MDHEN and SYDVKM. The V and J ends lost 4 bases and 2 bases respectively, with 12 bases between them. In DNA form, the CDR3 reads TGTGCCAGCAGTTCCCAGGGTGTGACTGGAAACACCATATATTTT. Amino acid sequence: CASSSQGVTGNTIYF.

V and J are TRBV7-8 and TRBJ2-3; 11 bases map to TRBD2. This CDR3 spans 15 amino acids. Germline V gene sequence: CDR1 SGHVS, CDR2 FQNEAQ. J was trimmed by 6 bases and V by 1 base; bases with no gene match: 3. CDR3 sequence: CASSLGLAGGDTQYF. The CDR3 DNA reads TGTGCCAGCAGCTTAGGCCTAGCGGGAGGCGATACGCAGTATTTT. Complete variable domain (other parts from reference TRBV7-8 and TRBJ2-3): GAGVSQSPRYKVAKRGQDVALRCDPISGHVSLFWYQQALGQGPEFLTYFQNEAQLDKSGLPSDRFFAERPEGSVSTLKIQRTQQEDSAVYLCASSLGLAGGDTQYFGPGTRLTVL.

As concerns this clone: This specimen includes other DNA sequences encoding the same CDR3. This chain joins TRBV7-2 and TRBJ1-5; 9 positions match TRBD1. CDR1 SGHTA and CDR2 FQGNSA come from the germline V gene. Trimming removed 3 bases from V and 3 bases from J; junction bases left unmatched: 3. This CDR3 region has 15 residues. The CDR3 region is CASSFGQGLNQPQHF. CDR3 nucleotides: TGTGCCAGCAGCTTCGGACAGGGGCTCAATCAGCCCCAGCATTTT.

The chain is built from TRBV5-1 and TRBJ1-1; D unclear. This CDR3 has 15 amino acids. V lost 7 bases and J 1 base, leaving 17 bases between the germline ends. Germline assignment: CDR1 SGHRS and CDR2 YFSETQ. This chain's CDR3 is CASALVPNPNTEAFF. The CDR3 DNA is TGCGCCAGCGCGTTGGTACCTAACCCGAACACTGAAGCTTTCTTT.

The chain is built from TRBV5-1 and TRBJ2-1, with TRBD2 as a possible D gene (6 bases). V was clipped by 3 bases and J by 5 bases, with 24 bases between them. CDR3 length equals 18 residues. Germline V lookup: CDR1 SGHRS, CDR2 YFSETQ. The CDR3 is CASSSGSLSGVSDNEQFF. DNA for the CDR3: TGCGCCAGCAGCTCCGGTTCCCTCTCGGGAGTATCTGACAATGAGCAGTTCTTC.

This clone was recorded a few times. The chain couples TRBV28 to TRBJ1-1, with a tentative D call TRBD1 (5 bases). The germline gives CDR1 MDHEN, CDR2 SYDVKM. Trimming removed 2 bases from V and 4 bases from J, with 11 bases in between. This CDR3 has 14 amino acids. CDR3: CASSLIGVSTEAFF. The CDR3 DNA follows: TGTGCCAGCAGTTTAATAGGGGTAAGCACTGAAGCTTTCTTT. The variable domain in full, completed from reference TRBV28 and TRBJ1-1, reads DVKVTQSSRYLVKRTGEKVFLECVQDMDHENMFWYRQDPGLGLRLIYFSYDVKMKEKGDIPEGYSVSREKKERFSLILESASTNQTSMYLCASSLIGVSTEAFFGQGTRLTVV.

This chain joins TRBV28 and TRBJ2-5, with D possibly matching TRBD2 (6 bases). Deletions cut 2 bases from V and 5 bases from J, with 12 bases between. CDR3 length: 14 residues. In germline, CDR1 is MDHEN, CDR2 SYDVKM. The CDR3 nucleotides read TGTGCCAGCAGTTTACCCGCAGGGAGGGAGACCCAGTACTTC. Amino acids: CASSLPAGRETQYF. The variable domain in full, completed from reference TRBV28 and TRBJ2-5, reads DVKVTQSSRYLVKRTGEKVFLECVQDMDHENMFWYRQDPGLGLRLIYFSYDVKMKEKGDIPEGYSVSREKKERFSLILESASTNQTSMYLCASSLPAGRETQYFGPGTRLLVL.

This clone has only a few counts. The CDR3 nucleotides read TGTGCCAGCAGTGCCGTAAAAAGGACTAGCGGGATAGTCAATGAGCAGTTCTTC. It translates to CASSAVKRTSGIVNEQFF. V and J are TRBV28 and TRBJ2-1; 12 positions agree with TRBD2. CDR1 and CDR2 from the germline V gene are MDHEN and SYDVKM. The V segment lost 5 bases and the J segment 6 bases; nucleotides outside the gene matches: 14. The CDR3 is made up of 18 amino acids. The entire variable domain, with the rest obtained from reference TRBV28 and TRBJ2-1, is as follows: DVKVTQSSRYLVKRTGEKVFLECVQDMDHENMFWYRQDPGLGLRLIYFSYDVKMKEKGDIPEGYSVSREKKERFSLILESASTNQTSMYLCASSAVKRTSGIVNEQFFGPGTRLTVL.

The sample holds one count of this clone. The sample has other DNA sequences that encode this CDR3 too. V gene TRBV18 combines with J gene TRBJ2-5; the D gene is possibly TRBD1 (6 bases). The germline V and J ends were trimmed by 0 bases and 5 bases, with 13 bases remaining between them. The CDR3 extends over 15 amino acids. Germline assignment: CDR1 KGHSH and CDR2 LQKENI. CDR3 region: CASSPPGGVLETQYF. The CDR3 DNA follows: TGTGCCAGCTCACCACCAGGGGGTGTTTTGGAGACCCAGTACTTC.

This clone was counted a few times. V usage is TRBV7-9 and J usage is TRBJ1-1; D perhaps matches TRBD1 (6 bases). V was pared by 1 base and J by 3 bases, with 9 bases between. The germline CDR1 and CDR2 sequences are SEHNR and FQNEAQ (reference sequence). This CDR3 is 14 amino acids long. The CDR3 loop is CASSLDRVDTEAFF. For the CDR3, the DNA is TGTGCCAGCAGCTTAGACAGGGTTGACACTGAAGCTTTCTTT.

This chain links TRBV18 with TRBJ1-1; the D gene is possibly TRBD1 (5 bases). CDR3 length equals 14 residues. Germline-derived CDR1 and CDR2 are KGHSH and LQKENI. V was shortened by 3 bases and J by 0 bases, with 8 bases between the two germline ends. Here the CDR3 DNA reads TGTGCCAGCTCACCGACAGCTATGAACACTGAAGCTTTCTTT. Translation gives CASSPTAMNTEAFF.

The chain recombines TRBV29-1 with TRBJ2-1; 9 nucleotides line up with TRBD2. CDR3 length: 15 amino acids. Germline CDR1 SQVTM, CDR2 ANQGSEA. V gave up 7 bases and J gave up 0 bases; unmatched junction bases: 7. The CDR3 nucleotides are TGCAGCGCTAGGACTAGCGCATTCTCCTACAATGAGCAGTTCTTC. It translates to CSARTSAFSYNEQFF.

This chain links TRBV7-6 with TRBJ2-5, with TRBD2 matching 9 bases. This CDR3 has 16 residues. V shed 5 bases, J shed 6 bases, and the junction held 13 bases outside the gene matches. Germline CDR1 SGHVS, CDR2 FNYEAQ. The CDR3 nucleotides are TGTGCCAGCAGCGACGTCTGGCGGGGGGGCCTCAAGACCCAGTACTTC. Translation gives CASSDVWRGGLKTQYF. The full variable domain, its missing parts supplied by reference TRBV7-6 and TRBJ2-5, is GAGVSQSPRYKVTKRGQDVALRCDPISGHVSLYWYRQALGQGPEFLTYFNYEAQQDKSGLPNDRFSAERPEGSISTLTIQRTEQRDSAMYRCASSDVWRGGLKTQYFGPGTRLLVL.

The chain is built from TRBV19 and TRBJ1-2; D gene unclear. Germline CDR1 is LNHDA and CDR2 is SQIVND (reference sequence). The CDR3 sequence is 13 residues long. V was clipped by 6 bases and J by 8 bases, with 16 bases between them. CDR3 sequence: CASSPTGSGGYTF. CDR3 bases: TGTGCCAGTAGCCCAACGGGATCGGGGGGCTACACCTTC.

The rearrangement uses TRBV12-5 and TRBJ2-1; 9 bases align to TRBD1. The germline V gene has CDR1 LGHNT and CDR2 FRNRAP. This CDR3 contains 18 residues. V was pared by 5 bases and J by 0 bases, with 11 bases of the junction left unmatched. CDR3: CASGVGQGMGSSYNEQFF. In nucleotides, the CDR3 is TGTGCTAGTGGTGTAGGACAGGGGATGGGGAGCTCCTACAATGAGCAGTTCTTC.

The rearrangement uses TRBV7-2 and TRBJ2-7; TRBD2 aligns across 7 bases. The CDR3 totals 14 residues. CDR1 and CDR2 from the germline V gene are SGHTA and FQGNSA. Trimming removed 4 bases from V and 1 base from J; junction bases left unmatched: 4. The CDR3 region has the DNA TGTGCCAGCAGCTGGGGCGGGGGATCCTACGAGCAGTACTTC. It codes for CASSWGGGSYEQYF.

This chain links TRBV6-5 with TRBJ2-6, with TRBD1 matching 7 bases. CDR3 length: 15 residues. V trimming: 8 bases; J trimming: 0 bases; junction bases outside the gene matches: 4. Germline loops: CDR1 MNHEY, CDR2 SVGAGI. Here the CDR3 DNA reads TGTGCCAGCCTAAGGACAGGCTCTGGGGCCAACGTCCTGACTTTC. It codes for CASLRTGSGANVLTF.